This entry is about one T cell receptor beta chain. The sample comes from a study of T cell changes during pregnancy in multiple sclerosis. The table came from immunoSEQ multiplex PCR; TCRdb's copy has only in-frame clones and leaves some out. The sample includes fewer than 65,000 clones, around 92% seen only once; the top ten take approximately 2%. The junction had 6 bases not matched to a gene; V was cut back by 0 bases and J by 4 bases. Germline values: CDR1 ENHRY, CDR2 SYGVKD. This CDR3 has 16 amino acids. The chain links TRBV10-3 to TRBJ1-3, with 7 bases identical to TRBD1. Material: peripheral blood, obtained in the third trimester of pregnancy. The sequence was collected from a female donor in good health, enrolled as a control in a pregnancy study. DNA for the CDR3: TGTGCCATCAGTGAGTCGATTTGGGACAGAGGAAACACCATATATTTT. This gives the protein CAISESIWDRGNTIYF.